The 28 T cell receptor beta chains presented below share a single source sample, sequenced in a study of blood T cell repertoires in COVID-19. Profiled with immunoSEQ multiplex PCR; TCRdb holds only in-frame clones, not every one. Of 120,000 to 150,000 clones detected, 75% to 90% appear once; the ten largest clones hold around an eighth. Sequences were obtained from peripheral blood. The receptors here all came from a young man with COVID-19, enrolled during active disease.

The sample holds one count of this clone. The genes are TRBV29-1 and TRBJ1-3, with D unresolved. V dropped 6 bases and J dropped 0 bases, with 12 bases sitting between them. Looked up from germline, CDR1 is SQVTM and CDR2 is ANQGSEA. The CDR3 extends over 14 amino acids. Here the CDR3 DNA reads TGCAGCGTGGCGGGCAGGCTCTCTGGAAACACCATATATTTT. Protein: CSVAGRLSGNTIYF.

This chain joins TRBV18 and TRBJ1-1, with 8 bases matching TRBD1. CDR1 KGHSH and CDR2 LQKENI come from the germline V gene. V shed 4 bases and J 4 bases; nucleotides not matched to a gene: 5. The CDR3 runs 14 residues. The CDR3 DNA reads as TGTGCCAGCTCACTTGGACAGGGAGGCACTGAAGCTTTCTTT. Protein product: CASSLGQGGTEAFF.

The J gene is TRBJ2-5, the V gene TRBV5-4; 12 bases are shared with TRBD2. With V trimmed by 0 bases and J by 1 base, 1 base remained unmatched. The CDR3 is made up of 16 amino acids. The germline gives CDR1 SGHNT, CDR2 YYREEE (reference sequence). The CDR3 DNA reads as TGTGCCAGCAGCTTGGCACTAGCGGGAGGCCAAGAGACCCAGTACTTC. This translates into CASSLALAGGQETQYF. Full variable domain (rest looked up from reference TRBV5-4 and TRBJ2-5): ETGVTQSPTHLIKTRGQQVTLRCSSQSGHNTVSWYQQALGQGPQFIFQYYREEENGRGNFPPRFSGLQFPNYSSELNVNALELDDSALYLCASSLALAGGQETQYFGPGTRLLVL.

V and J are TRBV19 and TRBJ2-3; D gene uncertain. The germline CDR1 and CDR2 sequences are LNHDA and SQIVND (reference sequence). The V and J ends lost 8 bases and 8 bases respectively, with 8 bases between them. The CDR3 spans 10 residues. The CDR3 protein is CASYGGTQYF. In DNA form, the CDR3 reads TGTGCCAGTTACGGTGGTACGCAGTATTTT.

The chain carries TRBV27 and TRBJ2-7; 9 bases are shared with TRBD2. There are 15 residues in the CDR3. V lost 5 bases and J lost 3; bases outside the gene matches: 8. Germline V gene data show CDR1 as MNHEY and CDR2 as SMNVEV (reference sequence). In DNA form, the CDR3 reads TGTGCCAGCAGTCCATCCGGGACTAGCTTCTACGAGCAGTACTTC. Translation gives CASSPSGTSFYEQYF.

V usage is TRBV19 and J usage is TRBJ2-7; D might be TRBD2 (6 bases). V shed 5 bases and J shed 2 bases, with 13 bases lying between them. The germline gives CDR1 LNHDA, CDR2 SQIVND (reference sequence). The CDR3 is 14 residues long. In DNA, the CDR3 is TGTGCCAGTAGTCCGGTCGGGGGAACCTACGAGCAGTACTTC. Encoded protein: CASSPVGGTYEQYF.

V and J are TRBV11-3 and TRBJ2-1; D may be TRBD2 (6 bases). The CDR3 length is 14 residues. Trimming shortened V by 5 bases and J by 6 bases, and 14 bases separated the two germline ends. Germline assignment: CDR1 SGHNT and CDR2 YENEEA. The chain's CDR3 is CASSLHSSANEQFF. CDR3 DNA sequence: TGTGCCAGCAGCCTACATTCTAGCGCCAATGAGCAGTTCTTC.

The chain links TRBV5-1 to TRBJ1-1; weak D call: TRBD1 (5 bases). Germline values: CDR1 SGHRS, CDR2 YFSETQ. V dropped 1 base and J dropped 1 base, with 11 bases sitting between them. This CDR3 region has 15 residues. CDR3 amino acids: CASSLRGDGNTEAFF. The CDR3 DNA reads TGCGCCAGCAGCTTGCGGGGGGACGGGAACACTGAAGCTTTCTTT.

Only one count was recorded for this clone. The chain is built from TRBV20-1 and TRBJ2-7; D call uncertain. V dropped 7 bases and J dropped 3 bases, with 10 bases sitting between them. Germline V gives CDR1 DFQATT, CDR2 SNEGSKA (reference sequence). The CDR3 sequence is 11 residues long. CDR3 coding DNA: TGCAGTGTCAGAACAAGCTACGAGCAGTACTTC. Its translation: CSVRTSYEQYF.

This chain uses TRBV19 with TRBJ2-3; 7 nucleotides line up with TRBD2. Germline CDR1 and CDR2: LNHDA and SQIVND (reference sequence). The CDR3 extends over 14 amino acids. With 3 bases clipped from V and 3 bases from J, the junction kept 3 bases outside the gene matches. The CDR3 DNA reads TGTGCCAGTAGTATTACTAGCGAGACAGATACGCAGTATTTT. It translates to CASSITSETDTQYF.

This chain connects TRBV24-1 to TRBJ2-1, with TRBD2 matching 8 bases. CDR1 KGHDR and CDR2 SFDVKD come from the germline V gene. With V trimmed by 4 bases and J by 3 bases, 4 bases remained unmatched. There are 15 residues in the CDR3. DNA of the CDR3: TGTGCCACCAGTGAGCGGGAGGAGATCTACAATGAGCAGTTCTTC. It yields the protein CATSEREEIYNEQFF.

The genes are TRBV18 and TRBJ1-2, with 8 nucleotides matching TRBD1. This CDR3 region has 16 residues. The germline V gene encodes CDR1 KGHSH and CDR2 LQKENI. The junction had 4 bases not matched to a gene; V was cut back by 1 base and J by 0 bases. CDR3 nucleotides: TGTGCCAGCTCACCACGGGGACAGGATTCTAACTATGGCTACACCTTC. This sequence encodes CASSPRGQDSNYGYTF. The whole variable domain, remainder taken from reference TRBV18 and TRBJ1-2, is NAGVMQNPRHLVRRRGQEARLRCSPMKGHSHVYWYRQLPEEGLKFMVYLQKENIIDESGMPKERFSAEFPKEGPSILRIQQVVRGDSAAYFCASSPRGQDSNYGYTFGSGTRLTVV.

The V call is TRBV28, the J call TRBJ2-6, with D possibly matching TRBD1 (6 bases). The ends were cut back, 2 bases at V and 4 bases at J, with 12 bases in the middle. Germline CDR1 reads MDHEN; CDR2 reads SYDVKM. The CDR3 has 16 residues. CDR3 nucleotides: TGTGCCAGCAGTTTACAGGGGCTGGCGGGGGCCAACGTCCTGACTTTC. Translation gives CASSLQGLAGANVLTF.

The V gene is TRBV14, the J gene TRBJ1-6; 7 positions agree with TRBD1. Looked up from germline, CDR1 is SGHDN and CDR2 is FVKESK. This CDR3 has 17 amino acids. After removal of 4 bases from V and 3 bases from J, the junction contained 9 bases not matched to a gene. CDR3: CASSLSWGDSYNSPLHF. CDR3 DNA: TGTGCCAGCAGCCTAAGTTGGGGGGACAGCTATAATTCACCCCTCCACTTT.

The V gene is TRBV5-8, the J gene TRBJ2-7; 11 bases map to TRBD2. Germline CDR1 SGHTS, CDR2 YDEGEE. The CDR3 has 19 residues. V was pared by 1 base and J by 0 bases, with 12 bases of the junction left unmatched. The CDR3: CASSLRTLGTSGFSYEQYF. As DNA, the CDR3 is TGTGCCAGCAGCTTGCGAACTTTGGGGACTAGCGGATTCTCCTACGAGCAGTACTTC.

The chain carries TRBV5-6 and TRBJ1-5; TRBD1 matches 9 bases. This CDR3 comprises 15 residues. The germline V gene has CDR1 SGHDT and CDR2 YYEEEE. J was trimmed by 7 bases and V by 4 bases; bases with no gene match: 9. The CDR3 here is CASSTGQGLNQPQHF. For the CDR3, the DNA is TGTGCCAGCAGCACTGGACAGGGGCTGAACCAGCCCCAGCATTTT.

The count of this clone is one. The V gene is TRBV7-6, the J gene TRBJ1-1, with 7 bases matching TRBD1. The CDR3 is made up of 14 amino acids. Germline V gene data show CDR1 as SGHVS and CDR2 as FNYEAQ. Losses at the gene ends were 7 bases for V and 0 bases for J; bases not matched to a gene: 5. In DNA, the CDR3 is TGTGCCAGCACCGGGGACAGCCTGAACACTGAAGCTTTCTTT. Translated: CASTGDSLNTEAFF.

The J gene is TRBJ2-1, the V gene TRBV2; 12 positions agree with TRBD2. With V trimmed by 6 bases and J by 4 bases, 4 bases remained unmatched. CDR1 is SNHLY, CDR2 FYNNEI, per germline. The CDR3 extends over 15 amino acids. CDR3 sequence reads: CASSLLAGGYNEQFF. CDR3 in DNA: TGTGCCAGCAGCTTACTAGCGGGAGGTTACAATGAGCAGTTCTTC.

The chain couples TRBV18 to TRBJ2-1, with 8 bases identical to TRBD2. The CDR3 consists of 17 residues. Germline CDR1 is KGHSH and CDR2 is LQKENI. With 0 bases clipped from V and 0 bases from J, the junction kept 4 bases outside the gene matches. The CDR3 coding sequence is TGTGCCAGCTCACCACCGGAGCGGGAGAGCTCCTACAATGAGCAGTTCTTC. Translating it yields CASSPPERESSYNEQFF.

The V and J genes are TRBV7-9 and TRBJ1-2; 10 nucleotides agree with TRBD1. CDR3 size: 13 residues. J lost 8 bases, V lost 5 bases, and 5 bases had no gene match. Germline-derived CDR1 and CDR2 are SEHNR and FQNEAQ (reference sequence). DNA for the CDR3: TGTGCCAGCAGCCTGGGACAGGGGTGGGGCTACACCTTC. Its translation is CASSLGQGWGYTF. Full variable domain (remainder filled in from reference TRBV7-9 and TRBJ1-2): DTGVSQNPRHKITKRGQNVTFRCDPISEHNRLYWYRQTLGQGPEFLTYFQNEAQLEKSRLLSDRFSAERPKGSFSTLEIQRTEQGDSAMYLCASSLGQGWGYTFGSGTRLTVV.

This chain joins TRBV5-1 and TRBJ2-1; 10 nucleotides align to TRBD2. Germline CDR1 reads SGHRS; CDR2 reads YFSETQ. CDR3 size: 15 residues. J lost 2 bases, V lost 7 bases, and 6 bases had no gene match. Written as DNA, the CDR3 is TGCGCCAGCTGTCCGGGACTAGCGCCCTACAATGAGCAGTTCTTC. As protein: CASCPGLAPYNEQFF.

The rearrangement links TRBV2 to TRBJ1-6, with 8 positions matching TRBD1. V trimming: 6 bases; J trimming: 7 bases; junction bases outside the gene matches: 8. The CDR3 consists of 15 residues. From germline, CDR1 is SNHLY and CDR2 FYNNEI. CDR3 bases: TGTGCCAGCAGGGACGGACAGGGAGGAAATTCACCCCTCCACTTT. Protein product: CASRDGQGGNSPLHF.

This chain links TRBV28 with TRBJ1-6, with D maybe TRBD1 (6 bases). Germline V gene sequence: CDR1 MDHEN, CDR2 SYDVKM. The V and J ends lost 7 bases and 6 bases respectively, with 13 bases between them. CDR3 length equals 14 residues. CDR3 DNA sequence: TGTGCCAGCACCTGGGGGCGGATTAATTCACCCCTCCACTTT. This translates into CASTWGRINSPLHF.

This chain joins TRBV28 and TRBJ2-5; D might be TRBD1 (5 bases). Germline V gene sequence: CDR1 MDHEN, CDR2 SYDVKM. Trimming pared 2 bases from V and 2 bases from J, leaving 15 bases between. The length of the CDR3 is 16 residues. The CDR3 spells CASSLIAWQGQETQYF. The CDR3 nucleotides are TGTGCCAGCAGTTTAATCGCGTGGCAGGGTCAAGAGACCCAGTACTTC.

Only one count was recorded for this clone. J is TRBJ2-5 and V is TRBV28; unclear D gene. The V gene's germline CDR1 is MDHEN and CDR2 SYDVKM. The CDR3 consists of 14 residues. Trimming cost V 6 bases and J 5 bases, with 16 bases left between them. CDR3 sequence (DNA): TGTGCCAGCAGCGCCCTTTGGCTGGTGGAGACCCAGTACTTC. This translates into CASSALWLVETQYF.

This chain joins TRBV7-2 and TRBJ2-5, with TRBD2 matching over 14 bases. Germline V gene data show CDR1 as SGHTA and CDR2 as FQGNSA. After removal of 3 bases from V and 4 bases from J, the junction contained 1 base not matched to a gene. This CDR3 is 15 amino acids long. Written as DNA, the CDR3 is TGTGCCAGCAGCTTCGGACTAGCGGGGGGAGAGACCCAGTACTTC. Translated, it gives CASSFGLAGGETQYF.

This clone has only a few counts. The rearrangement uses TRBV6-2 or TRBV6-3 and TRBJ2-5; TRBD1 agrees at 7 bases. This CDR3 spans 16 amino acids. Looked up from germline, CDR1 is MNHEY and CDR2 is SVGEGT. With 0 bases clipped from V and 1 base from J, the junction kept 5 bases outside the gene matches. As DNA, the CDR3 is TGTGCCAGCAGTTACTCCCAGCAGGGGGTCCAAGAGACCCAGTACTTC. Its translation: CASSYSQQGVQETQYF.

The genes are TRBV7-3 and TRBJ2-6; maybe TRBD2 (6 bases). Trimming removed 5 bases at V and 4 bases at J, with 15 bases between. This CDR3 is 16 amino acids long. Germline V CDR1 and CDR2: SGHTA, FQGTGA. DNA of the CDR3: TGTGCCAGCAGCCAAACCGGGACTGCGGGGGCCAACGTCCTGACTTTC. This encodes CASSQTGTAGANVLTF.